These T cell receptor beta chains were read from a single sample in a study of blood T cell repertoires in COVID-19. The assay was immunoSEQ multiplex PCR, and TCRdb's table has in-frame clones only and misses some. The table has some 420,000 clones, around 87% seen once. Sequencing was carried out using PBMCs or T cells enriched from blood (not recorded which). The source is a man aged 30 to 45 who had recovered from COVID-19. Each CDR3 is given with its conserved first and last residue. The D gene is left open where the match is weak. Some rows have no size entry. The others give once, few or many, or a class for an expanded clone.

v_call,d_call,j_call,cdr3_length,clone_size,cdr3_aa,cdr3_nt
TRBV27,TRBD2,TRBJ2-1,13,-,CASSPGGIDEQFF,TGTGCCAGCAGCCCGGGGGGAATCGATGAGCAGTTCTTC
TRBV5-1,-,TRBJ2-1,12,once,CASSSGSYEQFF,TGCGCCAGCAGCTCAGGCTCCTATGAGCAGTTCTTC
TRBV7-6,-,TRBJ1-5,15,-,CASSPRPGIDQPQHF,TGTGCCAGCAGCCCCCGCCCAGGGATCGATCAGCCCCAGCATTTT
TRBV6-6,TRBD1,TRBJ2-5,17,-,CASSRQDKGQGSETQYF,TGTGCCAGCAGCCGACAAGACAAAGGACAGGGTAGCGAGACCCAGTACTTC
TRBV7-9,-,TRBJ1-5,12,-,CASSLGYQPQHF,TGTGCCAGCAGCCTCGGGTACCAGCCCCAGCATTTT
TRBV29-1,TRBD1,TRBJ2-7,14,-,CSASSGTGASEQYF,TGCAGCGCCAGTTCCGGGACAGGGGCCTCGGAGCAGTACTTC
TRBV19,-,TRBJ2-4,15,-,CASSKIAGIKNIQYF,TGTGCCAGTAGTAAAATCGCAGGGATCAAAAACATTCAGTACTTC
TRBV28,-,TRBJ1-1,15,-,CASRLLDSQNTEAFF,TGTGCCAGCAGACTTCTGGACAGCCAGAACACTGAAGCTTTCTTT
TRBV27,-,TRBJ1-6,14,-,CASSFRQVNSPLHF,TGTGCCAGCAGTTTCCGGCAGGTTAATTCACCCCTCCACTTT
TRBV11-1,-,TRBJ1-1,17,-,CASSLALRDTSNTEAFF,TGTGCCAGCAGCTTAGCGCTAAGGGACACCTCGAACACTGAAGCTTTCTTT
TRBV27,-,TRBJ1-1,14,-,CASSLSHGLAEAFF,TGTGCCAGCAGTTTATCCCACGGACTCGCTGAAGCTTTCTTT
TRBV12-5,-,TRBJ2-7,15,-,CASGTGQTSSYEQYF,TGTGCTAGTGGTACCGGACAGACAAGCTCCTACGAGCAGTACTTC
TRBV11-2,TRBD1,TRBJ1-5,14,-,CASSLGTGFQPQHF,TGTGCCAGCAGCTTGGGGACAGGGTTTCAGCCCCAGCATTTT
TRBV28,-,TRBJ1-2,13,-,CATSPGQGYGYTF,TGTGCCACCTCCCCCGGGCAGGGCTATGGCTACACCTTC
TRBV11-2,-,TRBJ1-1,14,-,CASSSGLQNTEAFF,TGTGCCAGCAGCTCGGGACTCCAGAACACTGAAGCTTTCTTT
TRBV5-1,-,TRBJ1-1,13,-,CASSPRENTEAFF,TGCGCCAGCAGCCCACGGGAGAACACTGAAGCTTTCTTT
TRBV2,-,TRBJ1-1,12,-,CASSEGVREAFF,TGTGCCAGCAGCGAGGGGGTTCGTGAAGCTTTCTTT
TRBV10-3,TRBD2,TRBJ2-1,13,-,CAIRLASGNEQFF,TGTGCCATAAGACTAGCGTCAGGCAATGAGCAGTTCTTC
TRBV12-3/TRBV12-4,-,TRBJ1-3,12,-,CASNTLGNTIYF,TGTGCCAGCAATACCCTAGGAAACACCATATATTTT